This entry concerns a single T cell receptor (beta chain). Its antigen is as yet unknown. TCR libraries were built from about 500 ng of total RNA by linear amplification. Per the authors' pipeline: Sequencing covered more than 60,000 rearranged alpha-chain transcripts across several healthy donors. TCRdb recomputed calls from the reads with MiXCR, one row per CDR3 protein. Clone size and V and J calls follow TCRdb, not the original study. This sample has roughly 200,000 distinct CDR3 sequences, with 65% to 75% found just once. The trim removed 5 bases at V and 2 bases at J, leaving 6 bases unmatched. Germline V CDR1 and CDR2: SGHDN, FVKESK. The CDR3 is 15 residues long. The record originates from a study of healthy donors' naive CD4 and CD8 T cells. Study-wide findings and caveats: Negatively charged CDR3s marked CD8+ lineage; positively charged CDR3s marked CD4+ lineage. About 13% of CD4/CD8 propensity variance appeared explained by V, J and CDR3 charge.

The chain uses TRBV14 and TRBJ2-3, with TRBD2 identical over 8 bases. Sample: naive CD4+ and CD8+ T cells sorted from blood, pooled from several donors. The receptor comes from a pool of human donors in good health; the sample pools cells from several healthy donors. The CDR3 coding sequence is TGTGCCAGCAGCACCCGCGGGGGGTTCACAGATACGCAGTATTTT. Encoded protein: CASSTRGGFTDTQYF. Full variable domain (rest looked up from reference TRBV14 and TRBJ2-3): EAGVTQFPSHSVIEKGQTVTLRCDPISGHDNLYWYRRVMGKEIKFLLHFVKESKQDESGMPNNRFLAERTGGTYSTLKVQPAELEDSGVYFCASSTRGGFTDTQYFGPGTRLTVL.